The 24 T cell receptor beta chains presented below share a single source sample, sequenced in a study of cytomegalovirus exposure and HLA in healthy donors. The PCR was carried out with 60 Vbeta primers and 13 Jbeta primers. The data were produced by immunoSEQ multiplex PCR, yet TCRdb's version contains in-frame clones alone and is incomplete. This table has fewer than 200,000 clones, 82% appearing once. Source material: PBMCs. These receptors were collected from a girl aged 2 to 9 in good health and CMV-seropositive.

The chain couples TRBV30 to TRBJ1-1; D not certain. The CDR3 contains 13 residues. Trimming cost V 0 bases and J 4 bases, with 9 bases left between them. CDR1 and CDR2 from the germline V gene are GTSNPN and SVGIG (reference sequence). The chain's CDR3 is CAWSVRRVTEAFF. The CDR3 region has the DNA TGTGCCTGGAGTGTACGTCGGGTCACTGAAGCTTTCTTT.

The chain carries TRBV30 and TRBJ1-1; tentatively, D is TRBD1 (6 bases). V was pared by 4 bases and J by 3 bases, with 12 bases between. The CDR3 covers 13 residues. Per the germline V gene, CDR1 is GTSNPN and CDR2 is SVGIG (reference sequence). The chain's CDR3 is CAWTSDSYTEAFF. In nucleotides, the CDR3 is TGTGCCTGGACCTCGGACAGCTACACTGAAGCTTTCTTT.

The rearrangement joins TRBV4-1 to TRBJ2-7; 11 nucleotides agree with TRBD1. The CDR3 consists of 17 residues. CDR1 and CDR2 (germline): MGHRA, YSYEKL. Trimming removed 4 bases from V and 5 bases from J; junction bases left unmatched: 13. CDR3 in DNA: TGCGCCAGCAGCCCCCGGCCTTGGGACAGGGGGTTACACGAGCAGTACTTC. It translates to CASSPRPWDRGLHEQYF.

CDR3: CASSLEAGTERNQPQHF. The CDR3, as DNA: TGCGCCAGCAGCTTGGAGGCCGGGACAGAGAGGAATCAGCCCCAGCATTTT. The rearrangement joins TRBV5-1 to TRBJ1-5; 7 nucleotides align to TRBD1. The J segment lost 4 bases and the V segment lost 0 bases, leaving 10 bases of the junction unmatched. The CDR3 totals 17 residues. Germline CDR1 reads SGHRS; CDR2 reads YFSETQ.

The V and J genes are TRBV6-5 and TRBJ2-1; D possibly corresponds to TRBD2 (5 bases). Per germline, CDR1 MNHEY and CDR2 SVGAGI. This CDR3 is 14 amino acids long. Trimming took off 7 bases at V and 0 bases at J, with 10 bases between the two ends. The DNA for the CDR3 is TGTGCCAGCAAAGCGGAAAGCTCCTACAATGAGCAGTTCTTC. Protein: CASKAESSYNEQFF.

This chain joins TRBV10-3 and TRBJ2-2; D unclear. This CDR3 spans 15 amino acids. Looked up from germline, CDR1 is ENHRY and CDR2 is SYGVKD. V was clipped by 6 bases and J by 4 bases, with 15 bases between them. The DNA of the CDR3 is TGTGCCATCAGCCCCGGGTCCGTCGCCACCGGGGAGCTGTTTTTT. It specifies CAISPGSVATGELFF.

This sequence joins TRBV11-1 and TRBJ2-1; D might be TRBD2 (5 bases). Looked up from germline, CDR1 is SGHAT and CDR2 is FQDESV (reference sequence). The V end was cut by 7 bases, the J end by 1 base, with 17 bases between. The CDR3 length is 16 residues. The CDR3 DNA sequence: TGTGCCAGCACCGACGCGAGGGCAGAATCCTACAATGAGCAGTTCTTC. Translated: CASTDARAESYNEQFF.

This clone was detected a few times. The chain recombines TRBV28 with TRBJ1-2; 8 bases are shared with TRBD1. The CDR3 is 15 residues long. V lost 7 bases to trimming and J lost 7 bases; unmatched junction nucleotides: 14. Germline V CDR1 and CDR2: MDHEN, SYDVKM. The CDR3 DNA reads as TGTGCCAGCACCCGTCAGGGGGCGAGTTGGATTGGCTACACCTTC. Translated: CASTRQGASWIGYTF.

Notes on this clone: An end of the junction does not agree with germline; a read error may underlie this. The V and J genes are TRBV29-1 and TRBJ1-5; maybe TRBD1 (5 bases). Germline V gene lookup returns CDR1 SQVTM and CDR2 ANQGSEA. The CDR3 has 15 residues. The CDR3 bases are TGCAACGTTGTGACAGTAGGAGGGATCGGTCAGCCCCAGCATTTT. Protein product: CNVVTVGGIGQPQHF.

This clone showed up just a few times. The chain is built from TRBV28 and TRBJ1-4, with D unresolved. Germline V gene data show CDR1 as MDHEN and CDR2 as SYDVKM. V lost 2 bases and J lost 4, with 11 bases in between. The CDR3 is made up of 15 amino acids. For the CDR3, the DNA is TGTGCCAGCAGTTTAAGAGGGCGATTTAATGAAAAACTGTTTTTT. Protein sequence: CASSLRGRFNEKLFF.

The chain joins TRBV4-1 to TRBJ2-2; D unresolved. The CDR3 spans 13 residues. Trimming removed 2 bases at V and 6 bases at J, with 7 bases between. The V gene's germline CDR1 is MGHRA and CDR2 YSYEKL. This chain's CDR3 is CASSQPFAGELFF. The DNA for the CDR3 is TGCGCCAGCAGCCAACCGTTTGCCGGGGAGCTGTTTTTT.

Within the sample, this clone is medium-sized. DNA for the CDR3: TGTGCCAGCAGTAGCGGGAGCACCGGGGAGCTGTTTTTT. This gives the protein CASSSGSTGELFF. The chain is built from TRBV6-4 and TRBJ2-2; 8 nucleotides align to TRBD2. Germline trimming cut 5 bases from V and 4 bases from J; bases unmatched to any gene: 0. CDR1 MRHNA and CDR2 SNTAGT come from the germline V gene. There are 13 residues in the CDR3.

The CDR3 bases are TGTGCCAGCAGCCAAAAGACTAGCGGAGGCCGCCCCACCGGGGAGCTGTTTTTT. Translation gives CASSQKTSGGRPTGELFF. The V gene is TRBV4-2, the J gene TRBJ2-2; 9 bases agree with TRBD2. The trim removed 2 bases at V and 4 bases at J, leaving 11 bases unmatched. From germline, CDR1 is LGHNA and CDR2 YNFKEQ. The length of the CDR3 is 18 residues.

CDR3 residues: CASSLDRSDYGYTF. CDR3 coding DNA: TGCGCCAGCAGCTTGGACAGGTCGGACTATGGCTACACCTTC. The J gene is TRBJ1-2, the V gene TRBV5-1, with D maybe TRBD1 (5 bases). The CDR3 covers 14 residues. Germline V CDR1 and CDR2: SGHRS, YFSETQ. Trimming took off 0 bases at V and 3 bases at J, with 9 bases between the two ends.

The chain combines TRBV19 with TRBJ2-1; 12 nucleotides line up with TRBD2. V gave up 6 bases and J gave up 3 bases; unmatched junction bases: 3. This CDR3 contains 15 residues. Germline V gene lookup returns CDR1 LNHDA and CDR2 SQIVND (reference sequence). The CDR3 is CASRPGLAGYNEQFF. For the CDR3, the DNA is TGTGCCAGTAGGCCGGGACTAGCGGGCTACAATGAGCAGTTCTTC.

The chain has TRBV2 and TRBJ2-5; a weak D match, TRBD2 (5 bases). V lost 2 bases to trimming and J lost 2 bases, with 6 bases between them. This CDR3 region has 13 residues. The germline CDR1 and CDR2 sequences are SNHLY and FYNNEI. The CDR3 protein is CASSELAQETQYF. In DNA, the CDR3 is TGTGCCAGCAGTGAACTAGCACAAGAGACCCAGTACTTC.

The chain uses TRBV7-9 and TRBJ2-2; a possible D gene is TRBD2 (7 bases). The V end lost 5 bases, the J end lost 1 base, and 14 bases lay between the germline ends. Germline CDR1 SEHNR, CDR2 FQNEAQ (reference sequence). The CDR3 extends over 16 amino acids. CDR3 protein: CASSGGGRLNTGELFF. For the CDR3, the DNA is TGTGCCAGCAGCGGGGGGGGGCGACTGAACACCGGGGAGCTGTTTTTT.

In DNA form, the CDR3 reads TGTGCCAGTAGTATTCCAGGGGAGAGTTGGACTGAAGCTTTCTTT. Its translation: CASSIPGESWTEAFF. This chain uses TRBV19 with TRBJ1-1, with D maybe TRBD1 (6 bases). V was cut by 3 bases and J by 5 bases, with 16 bases left in between. The CDR3 is 15 residues long. The germline CDR1 and CDR2 sequences are LNHDA and SQIVND (reference sequence).

A word on this clone: The sample contains more than one DNA sequence encoding this CDR3. V and J are TRBV7-9 and TRBJ2-7; D not resolved. The CDR3 length is 12 residues. Germline V gene lookup returns CDR1 SEHNR and CDR2 FQNEAQ (reference sequence). The V end was cut by 1 base, the J end by 3 bases, with 4 bases between. Here the CDR3 reads CASSLGSYEQYF. DNA for the CDR3: TGTGCCAGCAGCTTAGGGAGCTACGAGCAGTACTTC. Full variable domain (outside the CDR3, taken from reference TRBV7-9 and TRBJ2-7): DTGVSQNPRHKITKRGQNVTFRCDPISEHNRLYWYRQTLGQGPEFLTYFQNEAQLEKSRLLSDRFSAERPKGSFSTLEIQRTEQGDSAMYLCASSLGSYEQYFGPGTRLTVT.

This chain uses TRBV6-6 with TRBJ1-2; D gene ambiguous. From germline, CDR1 is MNHNY and CDR2 SVGAGI (reference sequence). This CDR3 has 11 residues. V gave up 6 bases and J gave up 3 bases, with 5 bases separating them. In DNA, the CDR3 is TGTGCCAGCAGCGGGGACTATGGCTACACCTTC. Amino acid sequence: CASSGDYGYTF.

V usage is TRBV4-1 and J usage is TRBJ2-5, with TRBD2 matching over 7 bases. The DNA end is a closer match to TRBJ2-7, so the J assignment may be wrong. The CDR3 is 14 amino acids. Germline CDR1 and CDR2: MGHRA and YSYEKL. The CDR3 coding sequence is TGCGCCAGCAGCCAAGCTAGCGGTCCCTACGAGCAGTACTTC. This translates into CASSQASGPYEQYF.

V is TRBV7-9 and J is TRBJ1-4; 8 bases align to TRBD1. This CDR3 region has 14 residues. V shed 3 bases and J 8 bases; nucleotides not matched to a gene: 5. Germline V gene sequence: CDR1 SEHNR, CDR2 FQNEAQ (reference sequence). The CDR3 here is CASSLGQDWEKLFF. Here the CDR3 DNA reads TGTGCCAGCAGCTTGGGACAGGACTGGGAAAAACTGTTTTTT.

The gene calls are TRBV2 and TRBJ2-1; tentative D call: TRBD2 (6 bases). This CDR3 spans 14 amino acids. The V and J ends lost 7 bases and 0 bases respectively, with 10 bases between them. Germline assignment: CDR1 SNHLY and CDR2 FYNNEI. This CDR3 is CASTAGISYNEQFF. Here the CDR3 DNA reads TGTGCCAGCACGGCGGGAATCTCCTACAATGAGCAGTTCTTC.

This sequence joins TRBV5-7 and TRBJ2-7, with 10 bases fitting TRBD1. TRBV5-7 qualifies as an ORF whose function is uncertain. V gave up 3 bases and J gave up 6 bases; unmatched junction bases: 9. CDR3 length equals 15 residues. DNA of the CDR3: TGTGCCAGCAGCTGGGGGAAGAGGGACAGGGGCGAGCAGTACTTC. It yields the protein CASSWGKRDRGEQYF.